These T cell receptor beta chains were read from a single sample in a study of blood T cell repertoires in COVID-19. The assay was immunoSEQ multiplex PCR, and TCRdb's table has in-frame clones only and misses some. The sample records roughly 190,000 clones, approximately 80% being singletons. Sequencing was carried out using peripheral blood. These receptors came from a man aged 55 to 70 with acute or convalescent COVID-19. Each CDR3 is given with its conserved first and last residue. D genes are given only for firm matches. Only part of the rows carry a size: once, few, many, or a class if the clone is expanded.

CDR3 DNA,CDR3 protein,clone size,D gene,J gene,V gene
TGTGCCAGCAGTGAAGTGGGGCAGCTCCCTGGGAATTCACCCCTCCACTTT,CASSEVGQLPGNSPLHF,-,-,TRBJ1-6,TRBV6-1
TGTGCCAGCTCACGAGCGGACAGCTCTGAAGCTTTCTTT,CASSRADSSEAFF,once,-,TRBJ1-1,TRBV18
TGTGCCAGCAGCCAAGAGGCGGGTCAGCCCCAGCATTTT,CASSQEAGQPQHF,-,-,TRBJ1-5,TRBV4-2
TGCAGCGTTGAACATTGGCAGGCCAACAATGAGCAGTTCTTC,CSVEHWQANNEQFF,once,-,TRBJ2-1,TRBV29-1
TGTGCATGCGGGTGGACAGGGGGAGAGACCCAGTACTTC,CACGWTGGETQYF,-,TRBD1,TRBJ2-5,TRBV12-3/TRBV12-4
TGCGCCAGCAGCCAAGATCCGCAGAATAACTATGGCTACACCTTC,CASSQDPQNNYGYTF,-,-,TRBJ1-2,TRBV4-3
TGTGCCAGAGCGGTCTCGGACAAGTTCTCCTACGAGCAGTACTTC,CARAVSDKFSYEQYF,-,-,TRBJ2-7,TRBV5-3
TGTGCCACCAGTGATTCCGGGACTAGCGGGAGCCGCGAGCAGTACTTC,CATSDSGTSGSREQYF,-,TRBD2,TRBJ2-7,TRBV24-1
TGTGCTAGTGGTGCCGGGATGAACCGGAAGCCCTATGGCTACACCTTC,CASGAGMNRKPYGYTF,-,-,TRBJ1-2,TRBV12-5
TGCGCCAGCGGGACCGGGACAGGGGACGGCCAGCCCCAGCATTTT,CASGTGTGDGQPQHF,-,TRBD1,TRBJ1-5,TRBV5-1
TGTGCCAGCAACGAGGGGGCGCGTTCACCCCTCCACTTT,CASNEGARSPLHF,-,TRBD1,TRBJ1-6,TRBV2
TGTGCCAGCAGCTTAATGCAGGGATCCTACAATGAGCAGTTCTTC,CASSLMQGSYNEQFF,few,-,TRBJ2-1,TRBV11-2
TGTGCCAGCAGTCACGGAGGAGAGACCCAGTACTTC,CASSHGGETQYF,-,-,TRBJ2-5,TRBV11-2
TGCGCCAGCAGTGAGTCGACGCTAACGAGGCAAGAGACCCAGTACTTC,CASSESTLTRQETQYF,-,-,TRBJ2-5,TRBV10-1
TGCGCCAGCAGCCAAGATCGGGAGGATACGCAGTATTTT,CASSQDREDTQYF,-,-,TRBJ2-3,TRBV4-3
TGTGCCAGCAGTGAAAGGACAGGGCACTATGGCTACACCTTC,CASSERTGHYGYTF,-,TRBD1,TRBJ1-2,TRBV6-1
TGTGCCAGTACGCTGACAGGACCCTATAGCAATCAGCCCCAGCATTTT,CASTLTGPYSNQPQHF,-,-,TRBJ1-5,TRBV19
TGTGCCAGTAGTATACTAGGCAACACCTACGAGCAGTACTTC,CASSILGNTYEQYF,-,-,TRBJ2-7,TRBV19
TGCAGTGCTAGTAAGGGACACATCAATCAGCCCCAGCATTTT,CSASKGHINQPQHF,once,-,TRBJ1-5,TRBV20-1
TGTGCCAGCAGCGTAGGGGCAGGGGGCTCAGGGCAGCCCCAGCATTTT,CASSVGAGGSGQPQHF,-,TRBD1,TRBJ1-5,TRBV9
TGTGCCAGCAGCTTGGAAGCGGGCCGCTATGGCTACACCTTC,CASSLEAGRYGYTF,-,-,TRBJ1-2,TRBV5-5
TGCGCCAGCAGCCAAGGGCAGGGGTCGAACACTGAAGCTTTCTTT,CASSQGQGSNTEAFF,-,-,TRBJ1-1,TRBV4-1
TGTGCCAGCACGCTAACAGAAGGGAGGAACACTGAAGCTTTCTTT,CASTLTEGRNTEAFF,once,-,TRBJ1-1,TRBV27
TGCAGCGTTGTAACTAGCACCCCCTACGAGCAGTACTTC,CSVVTSTPYEQYF,-,-,TRBJ2-7,TRBV29-1
TGTGCCAGCAGTACGGGACTAAACTACAATGAGCAGTTCTTC,CASSTGLNYNEQFF,-,TRBD2,TRBJ2-1,TRBV5-6
TGTGCCACCAGTGATCCTAGACTAGCGGGAAGGGGTACGCAGTATTTT,CATSDPRLAGRGTQYF,-,TRBD2,TRBJ2-3,TRBV24-1
TGCAGCGTTGAGGCTAGCGGCACAGATACGCAGTATTTT,CSVEASGTDTQYF,-,-,TRBJ2-3,TRBV29-1
TGTGCCAGCAGCTTAACTAGCGGGGGGCGTGCCCAGTACTTC,CASSLTSGGRAQYF,-,TRBD2,TRBJ2-5,TRBV7-2
TGTGCCAGCAGCGAATACACGGGAGGGGAGACCCAGTACTTC,CASSEYTGGETQYF,-,TRBD2,TRBJ2-5,TRBV9
TGTGCCTGTCCCGGGGGGGGTATCCCTAACTATGGCTACACCTTC,CACPGGGIPNYGYTF,-,-,TRBJ1-2,TRBV30
TGTGCCAGTAGTATATCAGTAGGGGAGGGACCTTACAATGAGCAGTTCTTC,CASSISVGEGPYNEQFF,-,TRBD2,TRBJ2-1,TRBV19
TGTGCCAGCAGCTTCGGGACAGGGGTAGGCTACACCTTC,CASSFGTGVGYTF,-,TRBD1,TRBJ1-2,TRBV11-3
TGTGCCAGCAGCCACGGAGACAGGGACACCTTTCAGCCCCAGCATTTT,CASSHGDRDTFQPQHF,-,TRBD1,TRBJ1-5,TRBV4-2
TGTGCCAGCAGTTATCAAGGACTAGCGGAATACGAGCAGTACTTC,CASSYQGLAEYEQYF,once,TRBD2,TRBJ2-7,TRBV6-5
TGTGCCAGCAGCCGGTCCTTGGGGGGGAAAGAGACCCAGTACTTC,CASSRSLGGKETQYF,-,-,TRBJ2-5,TRBV21-1
TGTGCCACCAGTGCCGACCGCGGGTACGAGACCCAGTACTTC,CATSADRGYETQYF,-,-,TRBJ2-5,TRBV24-1
TGTGCCAGCAGCTTAGGTCTTAGCGGCACAGATACGCAGTATTTT,CASSLGLSGTDTQYF,-,-,TRBJ2-3,TRBV5-8
TGTGCCATCAGTGACCTCGCAGGGGGGAACACTGAAGCTTTCTTT,CAISDLAGGNTEAFF,-,TRBD1,TRBJ1-1,TRBV10-3
TGCAGCGTTGAAGAAAACGGACAAGGAATCGGCTACACCTTC,CSVEENGQGIGYTF,-,-,TRBJ1-2,TRBV29-1
TGTGCCAGTAAGGCGACAGAAGAGACCCAGTACTTC,CASKATEETQYF,few,-,TRBJ2-5,TRBV12-3/TRBV12-4
TGCGCCAGCGGACAAGACTCCCTGAACACTGAAGCTTTCTTT,CASGQDSLNTEAFF,-,-,TRBJ1-1,TRBV5-1
TGCAGCGTTGACGTAATGAGGGCTCGGACTAGCGGCACTTCCTACGAGCAGTACTTC,CSVDVMRARTSGTSYEQYF,-,TRBD2,TRBJ2-7,TRBV29-1
TGTGCCAGCAGAAGAGGAGGAGGGACCGGGGAGCTGTTTTTT,CASRRGGGTGELFF,-,-,TRBJ2-2,TRBV25-1
TGTGCCAGCTCACCACTCCCAGCGGGACCCACAGATACGCAGTATTTT,CASSPLPAGPTDTQYF,once,TRBD2,TRBJ2-3,TRBV18